One and the same sample provided the 12 T cell receptor beta chains below, sequenced in a study of shared clonotypes between healthy human individuals. Profiling relied on immunoSEQ multiplex PCR, and the TCRdb table lists in-frame clones only, not all of them. The sample contains fewer than 2.5 million clones, roughly 93% of which appear only once. The sample taken for sequencing was naive CD4+ T cells from PBMCs. As to subset: CD45RA+ positively selected. The receptors here all came from a man aged 18 to 30 in good health. Some clones in this sample may be carry-over from other donors' samples.

The CDR3 DNA follows: TGTGCCAGCAGTCCGGGGGCAGGGGGCCTCTATGGCTACACCTTC. Its protein is CASSPGAGGLYGYTF. The V gene is TRBV6-4, the J gene TRBJ1-2; TRBD1 matches at 8 bases. V was pared by 5 bases and J by 4 bases, with 9 bases of the junction left unmatched. Germline assignment: CDR1 MRHNA and CDR2 SNTAGT. The length of the CDR3 is 15 residues.

The gene calls are TRBV11-2 and TRBJ1-1; D ambiguous. The CDR3 is 15 residues long. Deletions cut 0 bases from V and 1 base from J, with 9 bases between. Germline V lookup: CDR1 SGHAT, CDR2 FQNNGV. The CDR3, as DNA: TGTGCCAGCAGCTTAGAGTCCCTGGGGAACACTGAAGCTTTCTTT. This translates into CASSLESLGNTEAFF.

The chain combines TRBV29-1 with TRBJ1-4; TRBD1 is a possible D gene (5 bases). Trimming removed 4 bases at V and 4 bases at J, with 10 bases between. The germline gives CDR1 SQVTM, CDR2 ANQGSEA. CDR3 length: 13 amino acids. The CDR3 loop is CSVATDYNEKLFF. For the CDR3, the DNA is TGCAGCGTTGCGACAGACTATAATGAAAAACTGTTTTTT.

The chain is built from TRBV5-1 and TRBJ1-2, with 8 nucleotides matching TRBD1. Germline assignment: CDR1 SGHRS and CDR2 YFSETQ. Trimming removed 7 bases from V and 8 bases from J; junction bases left unmatched: 7. There are 12 residues in the CDR3. The CDR3 bases are TGCGCCAGCGGTTCACAGGGGGAGGGCTACACCTTC. Its protein product is CASGSQGEGYTF.

This chain links TRBV7-9 with TRBJ2-7, with D maybe TRBD1 (5 bases). This CDR3 is built from 14 residues. From germline, CDR1 is SEHNR and CDR2 FQNEAQ (reference sequence). Trimming stripped 4 bases from V and 5 bases from J, with 15 bases between. CDR3 residues: CASSSGIPGNEQYF. In DNA, the CDR3 is TGTGCCAGCAGCTCAGGGATCCCTGGGAACGAGCAGTACTTC.

This sequence joins TRBV25-1 and TRBJ2-2; the match to TRBD1 covers 10 bases. The ends lost 3 bases at V and 6 bases at J; junction bases unmatched: 7. The length of the CDR3 is 16 residues. Germline loops: CDR1 MGHDK, CDR2 SYGVNS. The CDR3 sequence is CASSDPGQGLAGELFF. Written as DNA, the CDR3 is TGTGCCAGCAGTGACCCGGGACAGGGGTTAGCCGGGGAGCTGTTTTTT. The variable domain in full, completed from reference TRBV25-1 and TRBJ2-2, reads EADIYQTPRYLVIGTGKKITLECSQTMGHDKMYWYQQDPGMELHLIHYSYGVNSTEKGDLSSESTVSRIRTEHFPLTLESARPSHTSQYLCASSDPGQGLAGELFFGEGSRLTVL.

This clone was picked up one time. The same CDR3 is also encoded by other DNA sequences in this sample. The rearrangement joins TRBV28 to TRBJ1-2; D not resolved. CDR3 length: 12 residues. Deletions cut 3 bases from V and 7 bases from J, with 9 bases between. Germline CDR1 MDHEN, CDR2 SYDVKM. This CDR3 reads CASSLGGFGYTF. The CDR3 nucleotides read TGTGCCAGCAGTTTGGGAGGCTTTGGCTACACCTTC.

CDR3 in amino acids: CASSLDPTTLSYEQYF. DNA for the CDR3: TGTGCCAGCAGCTTAGATCCGACCACCTTATCCTACGAGCAGTACTTC. The V call is TRBV11-2, the J call TRBJ2-7, with D unresolved. CDR1 and CDR2 (germline): SGHAT, FQNNGV. Trimming shortened V by 0 bases and J by 1 base, and 13 bases separated the two germline ends. The CDR3 sequence is 16 residues long.

The rearrangement links TRBV29-1 to TRBJ1-4; D call uncertain. The CDR3 covers 13 residues. V dropped 4 bases and J dropped 4 bases, with 10 bases sitting between them. Germline CDR1 SQVTM, CDR2 ANQGSEA. CDR3 DNA sequence: TGCAGCGTTGTGAAAAGAGATAATGAAAAACTGTTTTTT. It is translated as CSVVKRDNEKLFF.

This chain joins TRBV2 and TRBJ2-3; tentatively, D is TRBD1 (6 bases). Trimming shortened V by 7 bases and J by 1 base, and 12 bases separated the two germline ends. Germline CDR1 and CDR2: SNHLY and FYNNEI. The CDR3 consists of 14 residues. CDR3 protein: CASTTTGGTDTQYF. The DNA for the CDR3 is TGTGCCAGCACTACGACAGGAGGCACAGATACGCAGTATTTT.

The rearrangement joins TRBV28 to TRBJ2-1; 12 bases are shared with TRBD1. Trimming removed 5 bases from V and 10 bases from J; junction bases left unmatched: 9. Per the germline V gene, CDR1 is MDHEN and CDR2 is SYDVKM. The CDR3 is 15 residues long. In DNA, the CDR3 is TGTGCCAGCAGTCCGGGGACAGGGGGCAAGTCGGAGCAGTTCTTC. It is translated as CASSPGTGGKSEQFF.

The chain recombines TRBV28 with TRBJ1-3; D may be TRBD1 (5 bases). The CDR3 has 16 residues. The V gene's germline CDR1 is MDHEN and CDR2 SYDVKM. V lost 5 bases, J lost 2 bases, and 16 bases lay in between. The CDR3 nucleotides read TGTGCCAGCAGTAGCCTCATAGGGGACCCTGGAAACACCATATATTTT. As protein: CASSSLIGDPGNTIYF.